Sequencing of this T cell receptor beta chain was carried out in a study of blood T cell repertoires in COVID-19 (dated by TCRdb to about 2020). Context from the whole study: Samples covering the acute and convalescent phases of COVID-19 were provided by collaborators in the United States, Italy and Spain. The prospective study material was composed of cDNA or gDNA derived from T cells, B-cell-depleted T cells, or PBMCs. Subjects who had been exposed to COVID-19, were actively infected with it, or had recovered from it provided the deeply sampled blood TCRbeta repertoires that made up the dataset. The repertoires were released in a freely available public database intended as a resource for research on the immune response to SARS-CoV-2. The samples were drawn from two sources: the first 160 participants of the ongoing ImmuneRACE study, and over 1,000 subjects contributed by 6 global collaborators. The sample metadata nearly always contained a de-identified subject ID, COVID-19 status, age in years and sex. Where available, HLA class I and class II types were taken from metadata supplied by the sample provider and were not determined by assay-based typing.

The CDR3 contains 15 residues, cysteine and phenylalanine counted. CDR3 DNA is the only sequence kept; it has 45 bases, read in frame from the first base. The V end gives up 3 bases and the J end 7 bases, leaving 9 bases in the junction not matched to a gene. The germline V gene (reference sequence) provides CDR1 LNHDA and CDR2 SQIVND. The immunoSEQ Assay, a bias-controlled multiplex PCR, was used to amplify TCRbeta CDR3 regions from genomic DNA. On the authors' methods: The number of nucleated cells in each sample was estimated by amplification of reference gene primers within the assay. To quantify the absolute abundance of each unique TCRbeta CDR3 rearrangement, sequence reads were collapsed and filtered. Productive Simpson clonality was computed per sample as the square root of Simpson's diversity index over productive rearrangements. TCRdb retrieved this table from immuneACCESS and kept in-frame rearrangements only. Not all clones are present; in checked studies, unresolved V genes account for under half, and no reason is known for the remainder. Clone size and V and J calls were adopted from that table, with D and trimming inferred from the DNA. Across this sample there are 250,000 to 300,000 clones, with approximately 91% seen only once. Approximately 12% of the sample is taken by the ten largest.

Turning to this clone: Its antigen specificity is not known. No base-level quality is on record; no much larger clone is a single base apart.

Overall results and qualifications from the work: The quantity of clinical and demographic metadata differed by source and by participant and was supplied without curation.

The collaborating institutions used their own protocols to collect whole blood in K2EDTA tubes. For TCRbeta analysis, collaborator samples were shipped as frozen whole blood, as isolated PBMCs, or as DNA extracted from either sample type. The rearrangement combines TRBV19 with TRBJ2-1, with TRBD2 identical over 7 junction bases. The clonotype was recovered from an older woman with acute or convalescent COVID-19. Sequencing was done on a sample of peripheral blood. CDR3 protein: CASSIIPSGANEQFF. The base sequence is TGTGCCAGTAGTATCATTCCTAGCGGAGCGAATGAGCAGTTCTTC.